The clone carrying this T cell receptor beta chain has more than one count but fewer than ten. Antigen: not known. From the 5' RACE reads, TCRdb called clonotypes with MiXCR, one entry per CDR3 protein. This table holds under 65,000 distinct CDR3 sequences, roughly 20% found once. Study-level points and caveats: Tumor Tregs overlapped most with tumor, then blood, naive CD4+ cells.

Tregs were sorted as CD4+CD25+CD127-/low cells. The CDR3 runs 13 residues. Trimming took off 3 bases at V and 3 bases at J, with 9 bases between the two ends. This clonotype was obtained from a female donor with breast cancer. The rearrangement uses TRBV12-3 or TRBV12-4 and TRBJ2-7; D not resolved. The specimen sequenced was tumor-infiltrating Tregs sorted from the breast tumor. The CDR3 DNA follows: TGTGCCAGCAGTTTTGGTGCGAACTACGAGCAGTACTTC. Translating it yields CASSFGANYEQYF.